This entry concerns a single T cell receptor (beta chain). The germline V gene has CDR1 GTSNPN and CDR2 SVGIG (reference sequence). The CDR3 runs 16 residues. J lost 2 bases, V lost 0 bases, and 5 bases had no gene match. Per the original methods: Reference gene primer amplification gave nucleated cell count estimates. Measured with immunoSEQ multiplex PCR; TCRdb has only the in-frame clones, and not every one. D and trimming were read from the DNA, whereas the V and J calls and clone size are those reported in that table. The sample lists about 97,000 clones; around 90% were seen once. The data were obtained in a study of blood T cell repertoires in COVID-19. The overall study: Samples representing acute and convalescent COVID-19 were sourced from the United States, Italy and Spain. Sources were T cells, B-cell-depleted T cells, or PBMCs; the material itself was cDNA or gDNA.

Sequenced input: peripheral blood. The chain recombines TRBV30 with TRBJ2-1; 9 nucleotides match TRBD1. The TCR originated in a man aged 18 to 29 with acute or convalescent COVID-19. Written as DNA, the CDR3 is TGTGCCTGGAGTGTCTGGACAGGGGACCCCTACAATGAGCAGTTCTTC. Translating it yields CAWSVWTGDPYNEQFF.